This T cell receptor (beta chain) was retrieved from a study of shared clonotypes between healthy human individuals. A remark on this clone: Antigen unknown. This specimen includes other DNA sequences encoding the same CDR3.

The CDR3 has 13 residues. Germline CDR1 LNHDA, CDR2 SQIVND (reference sequence). The junction had 5 bases not matched to a gene; V was cut back by 5 bases and J by 8 bases. General study results and limits: Limitation of the genetic and exposure-history diversity represented came from the few donors. Estimated richness values were generally larger in naive subsets than in memory subsets.

The donors, all of them Caucasian adults, lived in Nashville, Tennessee. The method was immunoSEQ multiplex PCR; TCRdb's version includes in-frame clones alone and lacks a portion of them. The repertoire consists of 650,000 to 800,000 clones, with about two thirds occurring once and the leading ten covering around 1.7%. The TCR was taken from a woman in her twenties or thirties in good health. Sequenced sample: memory CD4+ T cells sorted from blood. Subset reported: CD45RA-negative fraction. The chain joins TRBV19 to TRBJ1-4; 7 nucleotides agree with TRBD1. CDR3 sequence reads: CASSPQGGEKLFF. The CDR3 DNA is TGTGCCAGTAGTCCGCAGGGGGGCGAAAAACTGTTTTTT. Full variable domain (missing parts from reference TRBV19 and TRBJ1-4): DGGITQSPKYLFRKEGQNVTLSCEQNLNHDAMYWYRQDPGQGLRLIYYSQIVNDFQKGDIAEGYSVSREKKESFPLTVTSAQKNPTAFYLCASSPQGGEKLFFGSGTQLSVL.